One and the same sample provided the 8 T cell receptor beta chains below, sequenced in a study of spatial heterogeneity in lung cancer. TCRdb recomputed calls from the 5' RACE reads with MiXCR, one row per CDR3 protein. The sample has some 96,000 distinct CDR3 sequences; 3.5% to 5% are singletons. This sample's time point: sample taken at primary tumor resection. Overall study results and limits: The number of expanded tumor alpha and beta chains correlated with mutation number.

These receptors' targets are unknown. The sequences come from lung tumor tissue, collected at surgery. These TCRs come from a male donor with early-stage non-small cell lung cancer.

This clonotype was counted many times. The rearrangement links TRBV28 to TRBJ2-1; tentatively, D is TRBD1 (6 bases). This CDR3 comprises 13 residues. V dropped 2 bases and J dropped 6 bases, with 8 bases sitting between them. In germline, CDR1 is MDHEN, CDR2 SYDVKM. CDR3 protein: CASSLLGANEQFF. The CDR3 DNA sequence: TGTGCCAGCAGTTTACTGGGGGCCAATGAGCAGTTCTTC.

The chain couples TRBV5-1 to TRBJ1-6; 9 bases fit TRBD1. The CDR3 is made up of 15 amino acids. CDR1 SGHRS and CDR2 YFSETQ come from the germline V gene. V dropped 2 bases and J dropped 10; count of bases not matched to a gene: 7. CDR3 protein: CASSFLQGTGSPLHF. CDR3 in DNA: TGCGCCAGCAGCTTTCTCCAGGGGACAGGGTCACCCCTCCACTTT.

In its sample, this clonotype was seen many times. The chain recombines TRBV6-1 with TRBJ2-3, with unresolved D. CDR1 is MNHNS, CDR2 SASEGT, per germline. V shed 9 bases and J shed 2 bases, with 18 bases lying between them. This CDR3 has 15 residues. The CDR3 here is CASSYRVQDTDTQYF. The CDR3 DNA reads TGTGCCAGTTCGTACCGGGTCCAAGACACAGATACGCAGTATTTT.

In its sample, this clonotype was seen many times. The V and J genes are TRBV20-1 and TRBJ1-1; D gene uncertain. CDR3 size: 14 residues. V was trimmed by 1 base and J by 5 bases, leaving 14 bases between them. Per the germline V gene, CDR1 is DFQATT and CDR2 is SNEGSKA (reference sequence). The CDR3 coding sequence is TGCAGTGCTAGAGGGAGGGTTTTTGAAACTGAAGCTTTCTTT. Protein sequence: CSARGRVFETEAFF.

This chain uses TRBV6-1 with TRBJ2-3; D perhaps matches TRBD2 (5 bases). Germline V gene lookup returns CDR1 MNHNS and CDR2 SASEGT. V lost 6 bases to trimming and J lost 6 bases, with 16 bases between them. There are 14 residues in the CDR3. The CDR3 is CASSLGLDADTQYF. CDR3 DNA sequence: TGTGCCAGCAGCCTCGGACTGGATGCGGATACGCAGTATTTT.

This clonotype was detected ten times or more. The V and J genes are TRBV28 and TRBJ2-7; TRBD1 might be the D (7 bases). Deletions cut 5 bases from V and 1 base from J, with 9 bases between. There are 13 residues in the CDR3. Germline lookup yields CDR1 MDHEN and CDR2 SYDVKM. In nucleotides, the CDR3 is TGTGCCAGCAGTGCGGGACAGTCCTACGAGCAGTACTTC. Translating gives CASSAGQSYEQYF.

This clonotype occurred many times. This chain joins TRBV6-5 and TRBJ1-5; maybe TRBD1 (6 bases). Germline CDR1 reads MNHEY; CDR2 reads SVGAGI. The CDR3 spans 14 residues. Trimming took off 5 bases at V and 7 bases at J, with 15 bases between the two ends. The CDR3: CASSPLGGRQPQHF. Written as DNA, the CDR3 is TGTGCCAGCAGTCCGCTCGGGGGCCGGCAGCCCCAGCATTTT.

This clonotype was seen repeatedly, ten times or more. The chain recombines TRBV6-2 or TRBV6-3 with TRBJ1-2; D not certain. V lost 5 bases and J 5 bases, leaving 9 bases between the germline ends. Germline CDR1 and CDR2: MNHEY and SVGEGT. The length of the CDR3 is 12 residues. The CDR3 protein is CASSPAAYGYTF. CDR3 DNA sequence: TGTGCCAGCAGTCCAGCCGCATATGGCTACACCTTC.